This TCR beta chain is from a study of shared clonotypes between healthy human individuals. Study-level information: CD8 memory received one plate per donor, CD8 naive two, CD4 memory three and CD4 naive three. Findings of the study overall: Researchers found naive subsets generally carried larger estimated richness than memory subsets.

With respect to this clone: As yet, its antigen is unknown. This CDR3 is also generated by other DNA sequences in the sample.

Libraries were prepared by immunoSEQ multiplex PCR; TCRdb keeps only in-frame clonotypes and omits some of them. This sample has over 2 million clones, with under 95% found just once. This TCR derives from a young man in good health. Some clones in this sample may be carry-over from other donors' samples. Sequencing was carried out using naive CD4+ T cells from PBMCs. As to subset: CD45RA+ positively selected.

The CDR3, as DNA: TGCGCCAGCAGCCGACTAGCGGGCGACACCGGGGAGCTGTTTTTT. Translation gives CASSRLAGDTGELFF. The V and J genes are TRBV5-1 and TRBJ2-2, with 10 bases that match TRBD2. CDR1 and CDR2 (germline): SGHRS, YFSETQ. V was pared by 4 bases and J by 3 bases, with 3 bases of the junction left unmatched. The CDR3 has 15 residues.